This entry describes one T cell receptor (beta chain). These data are taken from a study of T cell changes during pregnancy in multiple sclerosis. Clones were read by immunoSEQ multiplex PCR, and TCRdb kept only the in-frame ones, dropping some. The table shows about 71,000 clones, with 91% occurring only once. With V trimmed by 4 bases and J by 3 bases, 6 bases remained unmatched. In germline, CDR1 is GTSNPN, CDR2 SVGIG (reference sequence). The CDR3 has 14 residues. The rearrangement links TRBV30 to TRBJ2-7; 10 bases map to TRBD1. This receptor was obtained from a female donor with multiple sclerosis, enrolled in a pregnancy study. Sequenced here: CD8+ T cells from peripheral blood mononuclear cells, sampled before pregnancy. CDR3 in amino acids: CAWINRDRGYEQYF. In DNA, the CDR3 is TGTGCCTGGATCAACCGGGACAGGGGCTACGAGCAGTACTTC.